This T cell receptor (beta chain) was identified in a study of PD-1 blockade in classical Hodgkin lymphoma. Findings of the study overall: Baseline TCR diversity was reportedly lower in newly diagnosed patients than healthy donors. The study found complete responders had baseline diversity similar to newly diagnosed patients.

Produced via immunoSEQ multiplex PCR; TCRdb's table is partial and in-frame only. The sample has over 70,000 clones, under 90% seen once. In germline, CDR1 is SEHNR, CDR2 FQNEAQ (reference sequence). The CDR3 is 12 residues long. Trimming cost V 5 bases and J 2 bases, with 3 bases left between them. The patients all showed relapse after autologous stem cell transplantation, while their brentuximab vedotin exposure varied. A note on this clone: The antigen remains unidentified.

J is TRBJ2-2 and V is TRBV7-9, with no clear D. This TCR derives from a human donor with classical Hodgkin lymphoma. Sequenced material: peripheral blood mononuclear cells (PBMCs), taken at baseline. As DNA, the CDR3 is TGTGCCAGCAGCCTTAACACCGGGGAGCTGTTTTTT. The encoded protein is CASSLNTGELFF.